Described below is a single T cell receptor beta chain sequence and its context. Its antigen remains unknown. The CDR3 has 15 amino acids. Germline V gene data show CDR1 as LGHDT and CDR2 as YNNKEL (reference sequence). The V end was cut by 6 bases, the J end by 6 bases, with 19 bases between. Only in-frame clones appear in the TCRdb table, and some are missing; sequencing was by immunoSEQ multiplex PCR. The table lists about 100,000 clones, around 90% of them singletons. The data are from a study of T cell responses to AZD1222 COVID-19 vaccine. Study findings and constraints: Close to half of spike-specific TCRs reportedly recognize unmutated variant regions. Seropositive at baseline were only 5 to 7 AZD1222 recipients. Increases in Spike-specific TCR breadth and depth were seen after two AZD1222 doses. There were mostly white British donors and more females than males, and clonal diversity was possibly underestimated.

The clonotype originates from an adult in good health. The sequencing used peripheral blood, collected on day 0 of AZD1222 vaccination. This rearrangement joins TRBV3-1 (or the pseudogene TRBV3-2) to TRBJ2-3, with a possible D match to TRBD2 (6 bases). In DNA form, the CDR3 reads TGTGCCAGCAGTCCATGGGACCGTGGAGGGGATACGCAGTATTTT. Translating it yields CASSPWDRGGDTQYF.